The 27 T cell receptor beta chains presented below share a single source sample, sequenced in a study of cytomegalovirus exposure and HLA in healthy donors. TCRdb's copy holds only in-frame clones and misses some; the assay was immunoSEQ multiplex PCR. The sample yields 200,000 to 250,000 clones, roughly 83% seen once. The sample was PBMCs. These TCRs come from a woman younger than 45 in good health and CMV-seropositive.

This chain uses TRBV12-5 with TRBJ2-1; the match to TRBD2 covers 9 bases. J lost 7 bases, V lost 6 bases, and 4 bases had no gene match. The CDR3 totals 13 residues. CDR1 and CDR2 from the germline V gene are LGHNT and FRNRAP. CDR3 residues: CASGSSGSNEQFF. CDR3 DNA: TGTGCTAGTGGCAGTAGCGGGAGTAATGAGCAGTTCTTC.

This clone was counted only a few times. V usage is TRBV13 and J usage is TRBJ2-5; D unresolved. The CDR3 spans 11 residues. Germline CDR1 and CDR2: PRHDT and FYEKMQ (reference sequence). Trimming removed 5 bases from V and 5 bases from J, with 6 bases in between. In nucleotides, the CDR3 is TGTGCCAGCAGCGCTCGGGAGACCCAGTACTTC. It is translated as CASSARETQYF.

The chain links TRBV13 to TRBJ1-1; D gene unclear. Trimming removed 1 base at V and 2 bases at J, with 11 bases between. This CDR3 region has 15 residues. Germline V gives CDR1 PRHDT, CDR2 FYEKMQ (reference sequence). The CDR3 sequence: CASSLVGGSNTEAFF. Written as DNA, the CDR3 is TGTGCCAGCAGCTTAGTGGGTGGCTCTAACACTGAAGCTTTCTTT.

The DNA of the CDR3 is TGTGCCAGCAGCCAAGGAGGGATCGCTGAAGCTTTCTTT. Encoded protein: CASSQGGIAEAFF. J is TRBJ1-1 and V is TRBV14; D unresolved. Germline V gene lookup returns CDR1 SGHDN and CDR2 FVKESK. V lost 1 base and J lost 6, with 9 bases in between. This CDR3 region has 13 residues.

This clone was counted only a few times. The V call is TRBV27, the J call TRBJ2-7, with 9 bases fitting TRBD1. The CDR3 has 12 residues. V was clipped by 5 bases and J by 5 bases; unmatched bases: 1. Per germline, CDR1 MNHEY and CDR2 SMNVEV (reference sequence). The chain's CDR3 is CASSTGGDEQYF. DNA for the CDR3: TGTGCCAGCAGTACAGGGGGCGACGAGCAGTACTTC.

This clone was observed a handful of times. V gene TRBV6-4 combines with J gene TRBJ2-1, with D tentatively TRBD1 (5 bases). Germline CDR1 is MRHNA and CDR2 is SNTAGT. The ends were cut back, 3 bases at V and 6 bases at J, with 12 bases in the middle. The CDR3 sequence is 14 residues long. The CDR3 bases are TGTGCCAGCAGTGAAGATCTAGGGGTCAATGAGCAGTTCTTC. This gives the protein CASSEDLGVNEQFF.

The chain links TRBV5-4 to TRBJ2-7; 11 nucleotides match TRBD2. CDR3 size: 15 residues. V trimming: 4 bases; J trimming: 2 bases; junction bases outside the gene matches: 5. Germline V gives CDR1 SGHNT, CDR2 YYREEE (reference sequence). The chain's CDR3 is CASSPGLAETYEQYF. The DNA for the CDR3 is TGTGCCAGCAGCCCGGGACTAGCGGAAACCTACGAGCAGTACTTC.

The V gene is TRBV2, the J gene TRBJ2-1; the D gene is possibly TRBD1 (6 bases). This CDR3 has 13 amino acids. V lost 5 bases and J 5 bases, leaving 10 bases between the germline ends. Germline CDR1 SNHLY, CDR2 FYNNEI. CDR3 sequence (DNA): TGTGCCAGCAGTCGCAGGGGAAACAATGAGCAGTTCTTC. It encodes CASSRRGNNEQFF.

This chain joins TRBV7-3 and TRBJ2-1; TRBD2 might be the D (6 bases). This CDR3 is 15 amino acids long. Germline assignment: CDR1 SGHTA and CDR2 FQGTGA. V shed 5 bases and J shed 8 bases, with 19 bases lying between them. The DNA for the CDR3 is TGTGCCAGCAGCGACGGGAGCGCCTCCAGGGATGAGCAGTTCTTC. Residues: CASSDGSASRDEQFF.

The rearrangement links TRBV5-1 to TRBJ2-7, with D possibly called TRBD1 or TRBD2 (5 bases each). The CDR3 sequence is 15 residues long. Germline CDR1 and CDR2: SGHRS and YFSETQ. V was clipped by 2 bases and J by 0 bases, with 12 bases between them. CDR3 region: CASSFRGGRSYEQYF. DNA of the CDR3: TGCGCCAGCAGCTTTAGGGGCGGGCGCTCCTACGAGCAGTACTTC.

This rearrangement joins TRBV28 to TRBJ2-2; 8 nucleotides agree with TRBD1. There are 14 residues in the CDR3. CDR1 is MDHEN, CDR2 SYDVKM, per germline. The V segment lost 5 bases and the J segment 3 bases; nucleotides outside the gene matches: 2. The CDR3 sequence is CASSEDRDTGELFF. The DNA of the CDR3 is TGTGCCAGCAGTGAGGACAGGGACACCGGGGAGCTGTTTTTT.

The chain joins TRBV27 to TRBJ2-1, with a tentative D call TRBD1 (5 bases). The germline V and J ends were trimmed by 3 bases and 7 bases, with 7 bases remaining between them. CDR3 length equals 12 residues. Germline CDR1 and CDR2: MNHEY and SMNVEV (reference sequence). The CDR3 reads CASSFRDNEQFF. The CDR3 DNA follows: TGTGCCAGCAGTTTCAGGGATAATGAGCAGTTCTTC.

V gene TRBV4-1 combines with J gene TRBJ2-7, with unresolved D. The CDR3 consists of 15 residues. Trimming left V 0 bases short and J 4 bases short, with 13 bases between. Looked up from germline, CDR1 is MGHRA and CDR2 is YSYEKL. The DNA for the CDR3 is TGCGCCAGCAGCCAAGAAGGATATGCTACTTACGAGCAGTACTTC. It encodes CASSQEGYATYEQYF.

This clone showed up just a few times. The V and J genes are TRBV7-8 and TRBJ2-7, with 14 bases that match TRBD2. CDR1 is SGHVS, CDR2 FQNEAQ, per germline. The CDR3 runs to 17 residues. Trimming took 5 bases from V and 6 from J; bases not matched to a gene: 12. CDR3 in amino acids: CASSLLTSGRARGEQYF. The CDR3 nucleotides read TGTGCCAGCAGCCTTTTGACTAGCGGGAGGGCCCGGGGCGAGCAGTACTTC.

This chain connects TRBV2 to TRBJ1-5; D possibly corresponds to TRBD1 (6 bases). The CDR3 extends over 13 amino acids. With 7 bases removed from V and 4 bases from J, the gap between germline ends came to 11 bases. Germline CDR1 is SNHLY and CDR2 is FYNNEI. CDR3 region: CASTQDSNQPQHF. In DNA form, the CDR3 reads TGTGCCAGCACCCAGGACAGTAATCAGCCCCAGCATTTT.

The chain couples TRBV5-1 to TRBJ2-1; D call uncertain. Per the germline V gene, CDR1 is SGHRS and CDR2 is YFSETQ. V was trimmed by 0 bases and J by 4 bases, leaving 14 bases between them. The CDR3 has 16 residues. Here the CDR3 DNA reads TGCGCCAGCAGCTTGGAAGTGGGAATTAGTTACAATGAGCAGTTCTTC. Translating gives CASSLEVGISYNEQFF.

The V gene is TRBV9, the J gene TRBJ1-4; TRBD1 is a possible D gene (6 bases). The CDR3 covers 16 residues. V was clipped by 0 bases and J by 8 bases, with 17 bases between them. CDR1 and CDR2 (germline): SGDLS, YYNGEE. DNA for the CDR3: TGTGCCAGCAGCGTAGGAGCCGGGACATCGGACGAAAAACTGTTTTTT. It translates to CASSVGAGTSDEKLFF. Together with reference TRBV9 and TRBJ1-4, the CDR3 gives the full variable domain: DSGVTQTPKHLITATGQRVTLRCSPRSGDLSVYWYQQSLDQGLQFLIQYYNGEERAKGNILERFSAQQFPDLHSELNLSSLELGDSALYFCASSVGAGTSDEKLFFGSGTQLSVL.

V and J are TRBV30 and TRBJ1-1; possible D gene TRBD1, 5 bases. CDR3 size: 14 residues. Trimming cost V 3 bases and J 0 bases, with 11 bases left between them. CDR1 and CDR2 (germline): GTSNPN, SVGIG (reference sequence). The CDR3 is CAWSPGRLNTEAFF. CDR3 DNA sequence: TGTGCCTGGAGCCCGGGACGGTTGAACACTGAAGCTTTCTTT.

This chain links TRBV30 with TRBJ1-2; D unclear. V dropped 3 bases and J dropped 2 bases, with 7 bases sitting between them. The CDR3 length is 12 residues. Germline V gene sequence: CDR1 GTSNPN, CDR2 SVGIG (reference sequence). This chain's CDR3 is CAWRAANYGYTF. CDR3 in DNA: TGTGCCTGGAGGGCAGCGAACTATGGCTACACCTTC. Full variable domain (remainder filled in from reference TRBV30 and TRBJ1-2): SQTIHQWPATLVQPVGSPLSLECTVEGTSNPNLYWYRQAAGRGLQLLFYSVGIGQISSEVPQNLSASRPQDRQFILSSKKLLLSDSGFYLCAWRAANYGYTFGSGTRLTVV.

Worth noting for this clone: One end of the junction fails to match germline, which may point to a read error. The rearrangement uses TRBV27 and TRBJ2-5; D unresolved. The germline CDR1 and CDR2 sequences are MNHEY and SMNVEV (reference sequence). This CDR3 has 13 amino acids. The CDR3 nucleotides read TGTGCCAGCAGTTCATACACGAGAGAGTCCCAGTACTTC. Residues: CASSSYTRESQYF.

This clone showed up just a few times. The V and J genes are TRBV9 and TRBJ2-7; D might be TRBD1 or TRBD2, each matching 5 bases. Germline V gene data show CDR1 as SGDLS and CDR2 as YYNGEE. The length of the CDR3 is 14 residues. Trimming left V 5 bases short and J 2 bases short, with 14 bases between. The DNA of the CDR3 is TGTGCCAGCAGTTGGGACGCCAAAACCTACGAGCAGTACTTC. It translates to CASSWDAKTYEQYF. The full variable domain, its missing parts supplied by reference TRBV9 and TRBJ2-7, is DSGVTQTPKHLITATGQRVTLRCSPRSGDLSVYWYQQSLDQGLQFLIQYYNGEERAKGNILERFSAQQFPDLHSELNLSSLELGDSALYFCASSWDAKTYEQYFGPGTRLTVT.

The rearrangement joins TRBV29-1 to TRBJ2-1; 12 bases match TRBD1. CDR1 SQVTM and CDR2 ANQGSEA come from the germline V gene. This CDR3 has 16 residues. V was clipped by 5 bases and J by 8 bases; unmatched bases: 13. CDR3 nucleotide sequence: TGCAGCGTTTCCGGGACAGGGGGCGTTCGGGTCTATGAGCAGTTCTTC. Protein sequence: CSVSGTGGVRVYEQFF.

This clone was seen a single time. This chain uses TRBV5-1 with TRBJ2-7, with 8 bases that match TRBD1. The germline gives CDR1 SGHRS, CDR2 YFSETQ. This CDR3 is built from 18 residues. The V gene end was trimmed by 1 base and the J gene end by 5 bases; junction bases not matched to a gene: 17. The CDR3 bases are TGCGCCAGCAGCTTGTATGGGGCCCCCCAGGGGGCTATCGACGAGCAGTACTTC. Amino acids: CASSLYGAPQGAIDEQYF.

This chain connects TRBV11-3 to TRBJ2-7; 8 nucleotides line up with TRBD2. The J segment lost 0 bases and the V segment lost 2 bases, leaving 12 bases of the junction unmatched. CDR1 is SGHNT and CDR2 is YENEEA in the germline V gene. The CDR3 contains 18 residues. CDR3 amino acids: CASSLLPGLAGGSYEQYF. CDR3 bases: TGTGCCAGCAGCTTACTACCTGGGCTAGCGGGTGGCTCCTACGAGCAGTACTTC.

The chain has TRBV1 and TRBJ2-3; the table assigns TRBD2, which was not confirmed against the DNA. TRBV1 is labeled a pseudogene. This CDR3 spans 18 amino acids. The CDR3 sequence: CTSSDGTSGRGRTDTQYF. CDR3 sequence (DNA): TGCACCAGCAGCGACGGGACTAGCGGGAGAGGGAGGACAGATACGCAGTATTTT.

This clone was detected only a few times. The V gene is TRBV28, the J gene TRBJ2-7; D is perhaps TRBD1 (5 bases). The CDR3 is 14 residues long. Germline V lookup: CDR1 MDHEN, CDR2 SYDVKM. V dropped 4 bases and J dropped 0 bases, with 10 bases sitting between them. CDR3 DNA sequence: TGTGCCAGCAGTTCGGACATGGACTCCTACGAGCAGTACTTC. Translated: CASSSDMDSYEQYF.

This clone has just a few counts. The V call is TRBV5-1, the J call TRBJ1-2, with 7 bases lining up with TRBD1. Germline CDR1 SGHRS, CDR2 YFSETQ. V trimming: 5 bases; J trimming: 4 bases; junction bases outside the gene matches: 11. The CDR3 extends over 15 amino acids. The CDR3 sequence is CASRPDRELTYGYTF. The CDR3 DNA sequence: TGCGCCAGCAGACCCGACAGGGAACTTACCTATGGCTACACCTTC. Using reference TRBV5-1 and TRBJ1-2 for the parts outside the CDR3, the full variable domain is KAGVTQTPRYLIKTRGQQVTLSCSPISGHRSVSWYQQTPGQGLQFLFEYFSETQRNKGNFPGRFSGRQFSNSRSEMNVSTLELGDSALYLCASRPDRELTYGYTFGSGTRLTVV.